The source of this T cell receptor (beta chain) is a study of blood T cell repertoires in COVID-19. On the study more broadly: Nucleic acid was either cDNA or gDNA, and it came from T cells, B-cell-depleted T cells, or PBMCs.

Authors' analysis steps: The authors estimated nucleated cell counts from reference gene primer amplification. This table comes from immunoSEQ multiplex PCR, and its TCRdb copy is limited to in-frame clones, with some not included. The DNA gave D and trimming, while V, J and clone size come from that table. The table records about 330,000 clones, approximately 88% of them present only once. In this sample, this clone turned up a few times. The germline V and J ends were trimmed by 3 bases and 3 bases, with 6 bases remaining between them. CDR3 length equals 13 residues. CDR1 is SGHAT, CDR2 FQDESV, per germline (reference sequence).

The gene calls are TRBV11-1 and TRBJ2-1; no clear D. Sequencing used peripheral blood. The source of this sequence is a woman aged 45 to 65 with active or convalescent COVID-19. The CDR3 region is CASSFPGYNEQFF. The CDR3, as DNA: TGTGCCAGCAGCTTCCCGGGCTACAATGAGCAGTTCTTC.